The rows below give T cell receptor beta chains drawn from one sample of a study of control samples from healthy donors and cancer patients. The method was immunoSEQ multiplex PCR; TCRdb's version includes in-frame clones alone and lacks a portion of them. The table has around 200,000 clones, over 85% seen once. Sequencing was performed on blood. The source of these receptors is a man younger than 35 in good health. Both conserved end residues are part of each CDR3. D genes are given only for firm matches. Not all rows give a size; the values are once, few, many and, for expanded clones, a class.

cdr3_aa | cdr3_nt | clone_size | v_call | d_call | j_call
CASSPSPVGSGTNEQFF | TGTGCCAGCTCACCATCCCCTGTCGGATCCGGGACCAATGAGCAGTTCTTC | NA | TRBV18 | NA | TRBJ2-1
CASSHPPTVQRLF | TGCGCCAGCAGCCACCCTCCTACGGTTCAGCGCCTCTTC | NA | TRBV4-1 | NA | TRBJ2-1
CAISEGGGIAYEQYF | TGTGCCATCAGTGAGGGGGGGGGAATCGCCTACGAGCAGTACTTC | once | TRBV10-3 | TRBD2 | TRBJ2-7
CASLSISEIYGYTF | TGTGCCAGCCTATCCATATCCGAAATTTATGGCTACACCTTC | NA | TRBV5-6 | NA | TRBJ1-2
CASGTGLNQPQHF | TGTGCCAGCGGGACAGGGCTCAATCAGCCCCAGCATTTT | NA | TRBV2 | TRBD1 | TRBJ1-5
CASSFASGGVSYNEQFF | TGTGCCAGCTCATTCGCTAGCGGGGGGGTCTCCTACAATGAGCAGTTCTTC | NA | TRBV18 | TRBD2 | TRBJ2-1
CASSDGGAQETQYF | TGTGCCAGCAGTGATGGTGGGGCCCAAGAGACCCAGTACTTC | NA | TRBV2 | NA | TRBJ2-5
CASSPYKSATDTQYF | TGTGCCAGCAGCCCTTACAAGAGCGCGACAGATACGCAGTATTTT | NA | TRBV14 | NA | TRBJ2-3
CASSPRTEYYGYTF | TGTGCCAGCAGCCCACGGACGGAATACTATGGCTACACCTTC | once | TRBV11-2 | NA | TRBJ1-2
CASRTGLTNTEAFF | TGTGCCAGCAGAACGGGACTTACGAACACTGAAGCTTTCTTT | NA | TRBV7-2 | NA | TRBJ1-1
CASSVDSAGSGNTIYF | TGTGCCAGCAGCGTAGACAGCGCAGGCTCTGGAAACACCATATATTTT | NA | TRBV9 | NA | TRBJ1-3
CASSLQQNTEAFF | TGCGCCAGCAGCTTACAGCAGAACACTGAAGCTTTCTTT | NA | TRBV4-1 | NA | TRBJ1-1